These 9 T cell receptor beta chains came from one sample sequenced in a study of T cell responses to AZD1222 COVID-19 vaccine. The repertoire was sequenced with immunoSEQ multiplex PCR; TCRdb's copy has only in-frame clones and lacks some. Found here are under 200,000 clones, 91% of them singletons; the top ten hold approximately 1.9%. This sample comprised peripheral blood, obtained on day 0 of AZD1222 vaccination. These receptors were collected from an adult in good health.

The chain couples TRBV18 to TRBJ1-1; TRBD1 agrees at 8 bases. The V segment lost 2 bases and the J segment 11 bases; nucleotides outside the gene matches: 16. The CDR3 covers 16 residues. Looked up from germline, CDR1 is KGHSH and CDR2 is LQKENI. CDR3 DNA: TGTGCCAGCTCACCATCGGGGGACAGGCCAAGTTCGGTGGCTTTCTTT. This gives the protein CASSPSGDRPSSVAFF.

The J gene is TRBJ2-7, the V gene TRBV7-2, with 11 bases matching TRBD2. The germline CDR1 and CDR2 sequences are SGHTA and FQGNSA. J was trimmed by 0 bases and V by 5 bases; bases with no gene match: 3. The CDR3 is 15 amino acids. The CDR3 nucleotides are TGTGCCAGCAGCCGTACTAGCGGGAGCTCCTACGAGCAGTACTTC. Its protein is CASSRTSGSSYEQYF.

The V and J genes are TRBV11-1 and TRBJ2-7, with 9 nucleotides matching TRBD1. From germline, CDR1 is SGHAT and CDR2 FQDESV (reference sequence). V shed 5 bases and J 2 bases; nucleotides not matched to a gene: 4. CDR3 size: 14 residues. The CDR3 spells CASSRDRATYEQYF. As DNA, the CDR3 is TGTGCCAGCAGCCGGGACAGGGCAACCTACGAGCAGTACTTC.

This clone was counted a single time. V gene TRBV18 combines with J gene TRBJ1-6; D unclear. The germline gives CDR1 KGHSH, CDR2 LQKENI. CDR3 length: 13 amino acids. V lost 2 bases to trimming and J lost 6 bases, with 5 bases between them. In DNA, the CDR3 is TGTGCCAGCTCACCAAATAGTAATTCACCCCTCCACTTT. The encoded protein is CASSPNSNSPLHF. The variable domain in full, with the rest retrieved from reference TRBV18 and TRBJ1-6, is NAGVMQNPRHLVRRRGQEARLRCSPMKGHSHVYWYRQLPEEGLKFMVYLQKENIIDESGMPKERFSAEFPKEGPSILRIQQVVRGDSAAYFCASSPNSNSPLHFGNGTRLTVT.

The genes are TRBV5-5 and TRBJ2-7; 7 positions match TRBD1. This CDR3 is 16 amino acids long. With V trimmed by 4 bases and J by 5 bases, 15 bases remained unmatched. The V gene's germline CDR1 is SGHKS and CDR2 YYEKEE (reference sequence). In DNA form, the CDR3 reads TGTGCCAGCAGCAAGGGGGCCGGGACAGAGCGGCACGAGCAGTACTTC. It specifies CASSKGAGTERHEQYF. Full variable domain (missing parts from reference TRBV5-5 and TRBJ2-7): DAGVTQSPTHLIKTRGQQVTLRCSPISGHKSVSWYQQVLGQGPQFIFQYYEKEERGRGNFPDRFSARQFPNYSSELNVNALLLGDSALYLCASSKGAGTERHEQYFGPGTRLTVT.

This sequence joins TRBV7-2 and TRBJ1-2, with D perhaps TRBD1 (5 bases). The CDR3 spans 15 residues. Germline lookup yields CDR1 SGHTA and CDR2 FQGNSA. Trimming took 3 bases from V and 4 from J, leaving 15 bases between them. The CDR3 region is CASSFLGTASYGYTF. DNA for the CDR3: TGTGCCAGCAGCTTCCTCGGGACGGCATCCTATGGCTACACCTTC. Supplemented by reference TRBV7-2 and TRBJ1-2, the full variable domain reads GAGVSQSPSNKVTEKGKDVELRCDPISGHTALYWYRQSLGQGLEFLIYFQGNSAPDKSGLPSDRFSAERTGGSVSTLTIQRTQQEDSAVYLCASSFLGTASYGYTFGSGTRLTVV.

The chain recombines TRBV5-4 with TRBJ2-2; unclear D gene. CDR1 and CDR2 (germline): SGHNT, YYREEE (reference sequence). This CDR3 comprises 13 residues. The ends were cut back, 3 bases at V and 8 bases at J, with 11 bases in the middle. CDR3 in DNA: TGTGCCAGCAGCTGGAATTTAGGGGGGGAGCTGTTTTTT. The encoded protein is CASSWNLGGELFF.

The chain uses TRBV5-4 and TRBJ1-1, with D hard to call. CDR3 size: 17 residues. Trimming took 0 bases from V and 2 from J, leaving 17 bases between them. Looked up from germline, CDR1 is SGHNT and CDR2 is YYREEE (reference sequence). Here the CDR3 DNA reads TGTGCCAGCAGCTTGGGCGGGTCGGATCGAGTAAACACTGAAGCTTTCTTT. Translating it yields CASSLGGSDRVNTEAFF.

This clone was seen a single time. This chain uses TRBV4-1 with TRBJ2-1, with 7 bases that match TRBD1. CDR3 length: 18 amino acids. From germline, CDR1 is MGHRA and CDR2 YSYEKL. V lost 1 base and J lost 5; bases outside the gene matches: 14. The CDR3 nucleotides are TGCGCCAGCAGCCAAGGGATGATTGGGTTTACAGGGGACAATGAGCAGTTCTTC. This gives the protein CASSQGMIGFTGDNEQFF.